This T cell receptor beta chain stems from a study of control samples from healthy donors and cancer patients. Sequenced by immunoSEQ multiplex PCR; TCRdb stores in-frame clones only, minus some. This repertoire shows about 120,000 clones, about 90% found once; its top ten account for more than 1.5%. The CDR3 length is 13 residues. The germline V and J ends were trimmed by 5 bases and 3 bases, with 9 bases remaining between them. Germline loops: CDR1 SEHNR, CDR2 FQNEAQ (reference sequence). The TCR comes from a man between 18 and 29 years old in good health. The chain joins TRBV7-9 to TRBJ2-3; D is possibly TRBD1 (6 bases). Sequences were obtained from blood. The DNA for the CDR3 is TGTGCCAGCAGCCACGGGACAACAGATACGCAGTATTTT. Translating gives CASSHGTTDTQYF.